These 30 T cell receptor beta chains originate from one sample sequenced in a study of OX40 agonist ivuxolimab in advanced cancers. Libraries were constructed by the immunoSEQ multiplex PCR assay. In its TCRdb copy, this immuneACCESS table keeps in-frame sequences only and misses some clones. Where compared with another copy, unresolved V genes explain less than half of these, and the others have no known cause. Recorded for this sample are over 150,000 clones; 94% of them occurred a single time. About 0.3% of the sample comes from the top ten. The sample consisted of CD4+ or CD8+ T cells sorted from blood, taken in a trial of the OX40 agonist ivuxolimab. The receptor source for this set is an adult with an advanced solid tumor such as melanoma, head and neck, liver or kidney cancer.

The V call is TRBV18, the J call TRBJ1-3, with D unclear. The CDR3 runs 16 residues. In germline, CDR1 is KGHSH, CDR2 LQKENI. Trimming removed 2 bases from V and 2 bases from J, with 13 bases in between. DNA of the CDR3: TGTGCCAGCTCACCAACTTCGGCAGAAGCTGGAAACACCATATATTTT. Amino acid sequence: CASSPTSAEAGNTIYF.

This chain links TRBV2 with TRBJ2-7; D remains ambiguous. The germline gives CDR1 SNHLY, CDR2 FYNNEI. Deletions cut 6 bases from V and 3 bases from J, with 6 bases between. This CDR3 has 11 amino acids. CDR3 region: CASRRIYEQYF. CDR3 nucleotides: TGTGCCAGCAGAAGGATCTACGAGCAGTACTTC.

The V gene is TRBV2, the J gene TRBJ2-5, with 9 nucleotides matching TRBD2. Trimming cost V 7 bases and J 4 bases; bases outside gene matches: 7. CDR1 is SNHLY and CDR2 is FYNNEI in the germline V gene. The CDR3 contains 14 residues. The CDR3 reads CASNPRAGGETQYF. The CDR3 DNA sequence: TGTGCCAGCAACCCCAGAGCGGGGGGAGAGACCCAGTACTTC. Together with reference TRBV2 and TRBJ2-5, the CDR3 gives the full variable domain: EPEVTQTPSHQVTQMGQEVILRCVPISNHLYFYWYRQILGQKVEFLVSFYNNEISEKSEIFDDQFSVERPDGSNFTLKIRSTKLEDSAMYFCASNPRAGGETQYFGPGTRLLVL.

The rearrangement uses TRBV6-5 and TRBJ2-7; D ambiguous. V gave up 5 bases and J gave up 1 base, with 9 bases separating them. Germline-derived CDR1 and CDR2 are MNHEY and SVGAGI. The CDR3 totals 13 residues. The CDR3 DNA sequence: TGTGCCAGCAGTCCGATCGGGTCCTACGAGCAGTACTTC. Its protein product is CASSPIGSYEQYF.

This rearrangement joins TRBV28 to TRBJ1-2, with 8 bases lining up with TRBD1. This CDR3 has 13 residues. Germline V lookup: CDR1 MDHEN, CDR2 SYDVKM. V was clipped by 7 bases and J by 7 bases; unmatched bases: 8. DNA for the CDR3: TGTGCCAGCACCCCGGACAGGGTGGGTGGCTACACCTTC. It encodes CASTPDRVGGYTF.

CDR3 in DNA: TGTGCCAGTGAAATAACGGGCACAGATACGCAGTATTTT. Its protein product is CASEITGTDTQYF. The chain uses TRBV6-1 and TRBJ2-3, with D unresolved. This CDR3 region has 13 residues. Germline V gene data show CDR1 as MNHNS and CDR2 as SASEGT. V lost 9 bases and J 1 base, leaving 11 bases between the germline ends.

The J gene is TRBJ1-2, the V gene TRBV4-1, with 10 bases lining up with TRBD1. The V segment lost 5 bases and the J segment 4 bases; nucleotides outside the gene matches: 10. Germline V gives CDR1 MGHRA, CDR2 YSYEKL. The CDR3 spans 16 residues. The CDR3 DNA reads TGCGCCAGCAGCGCGGCGCCGGGACAGGGGACCTATGGCTACACCTTC. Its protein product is CASSAAPGQGTYGYTF.

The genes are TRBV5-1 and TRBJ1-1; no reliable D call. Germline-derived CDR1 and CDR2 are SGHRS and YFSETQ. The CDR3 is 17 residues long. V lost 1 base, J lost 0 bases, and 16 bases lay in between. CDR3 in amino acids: CASSLQLSRTVNTEAFF. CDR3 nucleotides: TGCGCCAGCAGCTTGCAGCTTTCCAGGACGGTGAACACTGAAGCTTTCTTT.

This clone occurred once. CDR3 sequence reads: CASSTITGGSYNEQFF. DNA of the CDR3: TGTGCCAGCTCAACTATTACAGGGGGGTCCTACAATGAGCAGTTCTTC. The genes are TRBV18 and TRBJ2-1; 8 bases are shared with TRBD1. The CDR3 is 16 amino acids. V shed 5 bases and J 1 base; nucleotides not matched to a gene: 7. Germline V gene sequence: CDR1 KGHSH, CDR2 LQKENI.

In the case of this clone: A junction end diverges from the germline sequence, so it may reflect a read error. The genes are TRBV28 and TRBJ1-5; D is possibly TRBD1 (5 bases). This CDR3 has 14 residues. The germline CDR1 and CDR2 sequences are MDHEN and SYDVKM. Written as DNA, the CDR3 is TGTGCCAGCAGTTTTCACCAGGGCAACCAGCCCCAGCATTTT. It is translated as CASSFHQGNQPQHF.

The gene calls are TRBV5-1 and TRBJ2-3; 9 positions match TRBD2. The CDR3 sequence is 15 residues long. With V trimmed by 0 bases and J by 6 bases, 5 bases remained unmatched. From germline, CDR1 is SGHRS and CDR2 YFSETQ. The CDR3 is CASSLGLAGSDTQYF. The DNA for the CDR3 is TGCGCCAGCAGCTTGGGTCTAGCGGGATCGGATACGCAGTATTTT.

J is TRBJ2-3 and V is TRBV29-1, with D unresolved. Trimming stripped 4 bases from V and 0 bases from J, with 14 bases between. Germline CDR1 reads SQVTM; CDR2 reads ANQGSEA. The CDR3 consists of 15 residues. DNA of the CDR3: TGCAGCGTTGGTAGAGGAGTGGGGAGCACAGATACGCAGTATTTT. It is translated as CSVGRGVGSTDTQYF.

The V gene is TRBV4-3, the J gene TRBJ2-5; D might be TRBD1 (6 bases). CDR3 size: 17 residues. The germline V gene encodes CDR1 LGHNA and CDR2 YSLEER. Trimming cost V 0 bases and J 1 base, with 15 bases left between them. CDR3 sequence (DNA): TGCGCCAGCAGCCAAGAGGGGGCTCCCACCCCCCAAGAGACCCAGTACTTC. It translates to CASSQEGAPTPQETQYF.

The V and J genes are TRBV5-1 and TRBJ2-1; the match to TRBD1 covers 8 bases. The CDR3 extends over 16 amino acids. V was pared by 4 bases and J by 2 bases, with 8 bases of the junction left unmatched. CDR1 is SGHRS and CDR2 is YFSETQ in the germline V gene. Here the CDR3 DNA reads TGCGCCAGCAGCCGACCCGACAGGGGCCCCTACAATGAGCAGTTCTTC. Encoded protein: CASSRPDRGPYNEQFF.

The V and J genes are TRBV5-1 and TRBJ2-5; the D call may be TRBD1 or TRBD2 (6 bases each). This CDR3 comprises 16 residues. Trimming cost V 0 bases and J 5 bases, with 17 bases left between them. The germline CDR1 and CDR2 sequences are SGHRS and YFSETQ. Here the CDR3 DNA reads TGCGCCAGCAGCTTGGCCCTACCGGGGGCGGGGGAGACCCAGTACTTC. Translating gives CASSLALPGAGETQYF. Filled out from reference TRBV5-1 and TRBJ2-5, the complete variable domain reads KAGVTQTPRYLIKTRGQQVTLSCSPISGHRSVSWYQQTPGQGLQFLFEYFSETQRNKGNFPGRFSGRQFSNSRSEMNVSTLELGDSALYLCASSLALPGAGETQYFGPGTRLLVL.

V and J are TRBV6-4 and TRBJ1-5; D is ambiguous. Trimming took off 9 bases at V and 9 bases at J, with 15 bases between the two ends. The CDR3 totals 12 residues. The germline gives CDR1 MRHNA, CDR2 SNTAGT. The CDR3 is CARITSPAPQHF. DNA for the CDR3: TGTGCCAGAATTACTTCCCCGGCGCCCCAGCATTTT.

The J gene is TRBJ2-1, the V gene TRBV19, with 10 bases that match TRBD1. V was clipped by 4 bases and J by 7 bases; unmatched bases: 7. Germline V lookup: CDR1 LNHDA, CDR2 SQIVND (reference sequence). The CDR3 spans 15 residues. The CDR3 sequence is CASSSPGQGRNEQFF. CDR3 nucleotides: TGTGCCAGTAGTAGCCCGGGACAGGGGCGTAATGAGCAGTTCTTC.

In DNA, the CDR3 is TGTGCCAGCAGCGTAGTTACTAGCGGGACCACAGATACGCAGTATTTT. This gives the protein CASSVVTSGTTDTQYF. The chain has TRBV9 and TRBJ2-3, with 10 nucleotides matching TRBD2. The V and J ends lost 0 bases and 2 bases, in that order; junction bases with no gene match: 3. Per germline, CDR1 SGDLS and CDR2 YYNGEE. The CDR3 extends over 16 amino acids.

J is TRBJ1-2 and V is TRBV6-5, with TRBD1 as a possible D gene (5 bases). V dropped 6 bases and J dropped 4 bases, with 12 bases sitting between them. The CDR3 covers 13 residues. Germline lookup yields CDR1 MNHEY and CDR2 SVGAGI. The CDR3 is CASRRQGGYGYTF. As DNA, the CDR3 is TGTGCCAGCAGGCGTCAGGGAGGCTATGGCTACACCTTC.

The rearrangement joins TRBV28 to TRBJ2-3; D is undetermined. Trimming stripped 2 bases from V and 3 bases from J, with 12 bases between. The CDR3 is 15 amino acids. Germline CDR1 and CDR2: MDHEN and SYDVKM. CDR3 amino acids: CASSLALDLTDTQYF. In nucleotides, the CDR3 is TGTGCCAGCAGTTTAGCCTTAGACTTGACAGATACGCAGTATTTT. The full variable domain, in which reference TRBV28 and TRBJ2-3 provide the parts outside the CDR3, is DVKVTQSSRYLVKRTGEKVFLECVQDMDHENMFWYRQDPGLGLRLIYFSYDVKMKEKGDIPEGYSVSREKKERFSLILESASTNQTSMYLCASSLALDLTDTQYFGPGTRLTVL.

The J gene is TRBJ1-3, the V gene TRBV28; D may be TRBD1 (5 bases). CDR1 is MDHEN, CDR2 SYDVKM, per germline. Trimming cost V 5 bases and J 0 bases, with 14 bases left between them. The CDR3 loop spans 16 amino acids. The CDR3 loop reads CASSPRQFNSGNTIYF. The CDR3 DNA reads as TGTGCCAGCAGTCCTCGACAGTTTAACTCTGGAAACACCATATATTTT.

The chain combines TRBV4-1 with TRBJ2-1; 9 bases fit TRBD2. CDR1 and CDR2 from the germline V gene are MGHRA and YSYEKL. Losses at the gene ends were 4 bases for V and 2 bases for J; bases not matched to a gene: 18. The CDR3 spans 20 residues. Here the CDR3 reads CASSPRSLAGALLPYNEQFF. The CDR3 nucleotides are TGCGCCAGCAGCCCGCGGTCCTTAGCGGGAGCGCTCCTCCCCTACAATGAGCAGTTCTTC.

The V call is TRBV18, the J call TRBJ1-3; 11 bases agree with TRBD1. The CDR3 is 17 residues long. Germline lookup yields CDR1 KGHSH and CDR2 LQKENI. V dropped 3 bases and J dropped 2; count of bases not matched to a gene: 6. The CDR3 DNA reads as TGTGCCAGCTCACCGGACAGGGGGCACGAAGCTGGAAACACCATATATTTT. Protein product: CASSPDRGHEAGNTIYF.

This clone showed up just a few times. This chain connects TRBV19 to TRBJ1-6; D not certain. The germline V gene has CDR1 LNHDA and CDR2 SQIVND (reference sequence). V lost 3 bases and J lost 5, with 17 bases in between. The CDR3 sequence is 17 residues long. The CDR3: CASSMGQVILDNSPLHF. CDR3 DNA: TGTGCCAGTAGTATGGGTCAGGTTATCTTGGATAATTCACCCCTCCACTTT.

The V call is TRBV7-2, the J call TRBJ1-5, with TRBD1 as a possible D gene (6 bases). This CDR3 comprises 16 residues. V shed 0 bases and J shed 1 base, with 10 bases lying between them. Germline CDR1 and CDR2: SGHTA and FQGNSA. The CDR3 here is CASSLAQGGSNQPQHF. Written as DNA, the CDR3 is TGTGCCAGCAGCTTAGCACAGGGTGGAAGCAATCAGCCCCAGCATTTT.

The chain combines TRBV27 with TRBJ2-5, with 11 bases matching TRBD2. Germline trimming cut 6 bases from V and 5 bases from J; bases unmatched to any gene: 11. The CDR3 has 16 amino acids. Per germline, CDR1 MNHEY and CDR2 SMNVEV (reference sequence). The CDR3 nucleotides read TGTGCCAGCAGCCTCGGGACTAGCGGCTCTCGGGAGACCCAGTACTTC. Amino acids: CASSLGTSGSRETQYF.

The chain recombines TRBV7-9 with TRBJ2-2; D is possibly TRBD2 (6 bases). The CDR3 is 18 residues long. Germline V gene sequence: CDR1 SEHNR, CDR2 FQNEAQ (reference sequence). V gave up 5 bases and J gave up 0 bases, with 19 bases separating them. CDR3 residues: CASSQRKPGGTNTGELFF. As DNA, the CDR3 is TGTGCCAGCAGCCAACGAAAGCCTGGCGGGACGAACACCGGGGAGCTGTTTTTT.

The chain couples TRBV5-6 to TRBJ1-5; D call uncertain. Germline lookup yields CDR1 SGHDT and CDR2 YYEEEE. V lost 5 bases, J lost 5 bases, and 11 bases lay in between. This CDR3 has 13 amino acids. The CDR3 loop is CASSAGEDQPQHF. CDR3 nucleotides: TGTGCCAGCAGTGCCGGGGAGGATCAGCCCCAGCATTTT.

This CDR3 is CASRWTGPYNEQFF. The CDR3 nucleotides read TGTGCCAGCAGATGGACGGGCCCCTACAATGAGCAGTTCTTC. The rearrangement joins TRBV6-1 to TRBJ2-1; D is ambiguous. Trimming left V 6 bases short and J 2 bases short, with 11 bases between. The CDR3 runs to 14 residues. From germline, CDR1 is MNHNS and CDR2 SASEGT.

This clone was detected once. The CDR3 reads CASSRDYSDTQYF. The CDR3 nucleotides read TGTGCCAGCAGCCGGGACTATTCAGATACGCAGTATTTT. This chain links TRBV14 with TRBJ2-3; 7 positions agree with TRBD2. Germline CDR1 is SGHDN and CDR2 is FVKESK. V was clipped by 4 bases and J by 4 bases; unmatched bases: 2. This CDR3 is built from 13 residues.